This T cell receptor (beta chain) derives from a study of T cell responses to AZD1222 COVID-19 vaccine. This CDR3 comprises 16 residues. Germline V lookup: CDR1 MNHEY, CDR2 SVGAGI. With 2 bases removed from V and 2 bases from J, the gap between germline ends came to 13 bases. Study conclusions and caveats: Seropositive at baseline were only a handful of AZD1222 recipients. White British donors predominated, females outnumbered males, and clonal diversity was possibly underestimated.

The protocol was immunoSEQ multiplex PCR, while the TCRdb copy is restricted to in-frame clones and leaves out a portion. The sample carries fewer than 120,000 clones, roughly 90% recorded once. To note about this clone: Its antigen is as yet unknown.

The sequence was collected from an adult who received the AZD1222 COVID-19 vaccine. V gene TRBV6-5 combines with J gene TRBJ2-4; D perhaps matches TRBD1 (5 bases). This sample comprised peripheral blood, obtained 28 days after the second AZD1222 dose. In nucleotides, the CDR3 is TGTGCCAGCAGTTACCTTCCGACAGCCTCCAAAAACATTCAGTACTTC. This encodes CASSYLPTASKNIQYF.